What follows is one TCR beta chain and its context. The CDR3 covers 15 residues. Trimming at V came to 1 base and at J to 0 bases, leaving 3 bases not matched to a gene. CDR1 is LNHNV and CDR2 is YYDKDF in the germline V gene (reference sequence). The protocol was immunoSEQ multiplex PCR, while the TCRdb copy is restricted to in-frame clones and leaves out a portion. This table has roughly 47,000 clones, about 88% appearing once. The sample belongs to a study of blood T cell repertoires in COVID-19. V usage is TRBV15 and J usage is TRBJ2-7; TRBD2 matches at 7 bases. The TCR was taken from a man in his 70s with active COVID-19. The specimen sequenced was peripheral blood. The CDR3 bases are TGTGCCACCAGCAGAGGCGGGGGAAGCTCCTACGAGCAGTACTTC. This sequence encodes CATSRGGGSSYEQYF.